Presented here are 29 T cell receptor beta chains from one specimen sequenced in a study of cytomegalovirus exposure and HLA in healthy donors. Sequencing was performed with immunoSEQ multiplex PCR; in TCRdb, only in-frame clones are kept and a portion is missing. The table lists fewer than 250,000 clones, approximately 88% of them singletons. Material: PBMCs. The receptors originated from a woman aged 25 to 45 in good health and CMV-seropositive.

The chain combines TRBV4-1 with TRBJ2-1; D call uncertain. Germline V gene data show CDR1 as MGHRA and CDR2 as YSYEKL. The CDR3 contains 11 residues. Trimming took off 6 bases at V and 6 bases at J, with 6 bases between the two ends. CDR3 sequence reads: CASRETNEQFF. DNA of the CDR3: TGCGCCAGCAGAGAAACCAATGAGCAGTTCTTC.

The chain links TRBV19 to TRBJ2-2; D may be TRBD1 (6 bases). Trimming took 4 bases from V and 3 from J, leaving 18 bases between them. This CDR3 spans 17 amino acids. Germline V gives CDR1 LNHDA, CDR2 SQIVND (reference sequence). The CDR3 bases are TGTGCCAGTAGTAGCCCCCGGACAGCCCTAGACACCGGGGAGCTGTTTTTT. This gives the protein CASSSPRTALDTGELFF.

Here the CDR3 DNA reads TGTGCCAGCAGCTTAGGATCAAACACTGAAGCTTTCTTT. This gives the protein CASSLGSNTEAFF. The chain has TRBV11-2 and TRBJ1-1; D ambiguous. The CDR3 runs to 13 residues. Germline-derived CDR1 and CDR2 are SGHAT and FQNNGV. The germline V and J ends were trimmed by 1 base and 2 bases, with 5 bases remaining between them.

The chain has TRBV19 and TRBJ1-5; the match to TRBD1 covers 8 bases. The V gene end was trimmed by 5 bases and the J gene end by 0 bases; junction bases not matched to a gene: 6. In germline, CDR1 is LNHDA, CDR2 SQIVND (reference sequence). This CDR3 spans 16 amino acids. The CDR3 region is CASSAGTGYSNQPQHF. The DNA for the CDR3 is TGTGCCAGTAGTGCAGGGACAGGATATAGCAATCAGCCCCAGCATTTT.

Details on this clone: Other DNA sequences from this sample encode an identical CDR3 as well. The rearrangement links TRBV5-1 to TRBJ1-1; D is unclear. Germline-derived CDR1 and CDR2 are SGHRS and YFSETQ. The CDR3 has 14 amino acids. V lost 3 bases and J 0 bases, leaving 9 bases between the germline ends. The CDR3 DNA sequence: TGCGCCAGCAGCTCGCAGTCTATGAACACTGAAGCTTTCTTT. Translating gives CASSSQSMNTEAFF.

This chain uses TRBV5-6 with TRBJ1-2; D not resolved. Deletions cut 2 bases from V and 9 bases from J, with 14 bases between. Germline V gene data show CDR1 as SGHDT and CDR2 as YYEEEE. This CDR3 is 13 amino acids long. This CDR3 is CASSFTTALRYTF. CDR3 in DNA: TGTGCCAGCAGCTTTACTACAGCTCTTCGCTACACCTTC.

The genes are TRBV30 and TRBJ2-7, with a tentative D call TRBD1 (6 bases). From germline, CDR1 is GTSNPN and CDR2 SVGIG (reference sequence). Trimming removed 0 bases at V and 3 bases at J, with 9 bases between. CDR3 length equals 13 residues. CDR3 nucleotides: TGTGCCTGGAGTGTGGACAGAAACTACGAGCAGTACTTC. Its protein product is CAWSVDRNYEQYF.

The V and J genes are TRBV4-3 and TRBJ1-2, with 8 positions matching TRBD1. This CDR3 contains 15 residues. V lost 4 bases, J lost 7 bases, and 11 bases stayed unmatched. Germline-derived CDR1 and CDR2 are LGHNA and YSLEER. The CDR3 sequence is CASSLDRGSGGGYTF. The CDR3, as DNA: TGCGCCAGCAGCCTAGACAGGGGATCGGGTGGTGGCTACACCTTC.

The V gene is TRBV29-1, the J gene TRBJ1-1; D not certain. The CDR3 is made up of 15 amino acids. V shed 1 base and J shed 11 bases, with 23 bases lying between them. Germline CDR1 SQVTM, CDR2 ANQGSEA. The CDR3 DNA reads TGCAGCGTTGAAGGACTCAGAGGGCTCGGGAAATGGGCTTTCTTT. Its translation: CSVEGLRGLGKWAFF.

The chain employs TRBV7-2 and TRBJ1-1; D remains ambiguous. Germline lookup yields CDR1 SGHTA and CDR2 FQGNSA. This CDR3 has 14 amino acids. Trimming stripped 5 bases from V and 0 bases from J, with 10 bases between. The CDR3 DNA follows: TGTGCCAGCAGCCGCAGTGGGGTGAACACTGAAGCTTTCTTT. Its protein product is CASSRSGVNTEAFF.

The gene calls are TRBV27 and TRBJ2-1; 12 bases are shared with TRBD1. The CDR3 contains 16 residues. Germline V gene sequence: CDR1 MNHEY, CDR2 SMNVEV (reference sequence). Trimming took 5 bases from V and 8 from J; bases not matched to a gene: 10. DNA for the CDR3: TGTGCCAGCAGTCGTCCCTGGGACAGGGGGCGGCATGAGCAGTTCTTC. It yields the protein CASSRPWDRGRHEQFF.

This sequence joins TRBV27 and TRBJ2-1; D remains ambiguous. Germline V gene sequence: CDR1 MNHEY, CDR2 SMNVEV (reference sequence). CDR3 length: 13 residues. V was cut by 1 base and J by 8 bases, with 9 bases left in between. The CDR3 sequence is CASSLYGVDEQFF. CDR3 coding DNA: TGTGCCAGCAGTTTATATGGTGTTGATGAGCAGTTCTTC.

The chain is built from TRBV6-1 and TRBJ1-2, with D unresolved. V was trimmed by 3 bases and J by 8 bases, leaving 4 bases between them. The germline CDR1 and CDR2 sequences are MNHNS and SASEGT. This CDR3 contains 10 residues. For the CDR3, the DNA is TGTGCCAGCAGTGACGGGGGCTACACCTTC. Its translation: CASSDGGYTF.

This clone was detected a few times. This CDR3 is CASSLGFAANYGYTF. The CDR3 coding sequence is TGTGCCAGCAGCTTAGGGTTCGCTGCTAACTATGGCTACACCTTC. The chain recombines TRBV7-2 with TRBJ1-2, with no clear D. Trimming cost V 1 base and J 0 bases, with 9 bases left between them. This CDR3 spans 15 amino acids. Germline CDR1 is SGHTA and CDR2 is FQGNSA. Complete variable domain (other parts from reference TRBV7-2 and TRBJ1-2): GAGVSQSPSNKVTEKGKDVELRCDPISGHTALYWYRQSLGQGLEFLIYFQGNSAPDKSGLPSDRFSAERTGGSVSTLTIQRTQQEDSAVYLCASSLGFAANYGYTFGSGTRLTVV.

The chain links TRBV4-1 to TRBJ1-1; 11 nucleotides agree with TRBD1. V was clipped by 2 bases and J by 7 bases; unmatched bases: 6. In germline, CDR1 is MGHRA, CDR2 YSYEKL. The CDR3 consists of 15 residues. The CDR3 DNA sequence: TGCGCCAGCAGCCAAAAGGACAGGGGGCAGGGTGAAGCTTTCTTT. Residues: CASSQKDRGQGEAFF.

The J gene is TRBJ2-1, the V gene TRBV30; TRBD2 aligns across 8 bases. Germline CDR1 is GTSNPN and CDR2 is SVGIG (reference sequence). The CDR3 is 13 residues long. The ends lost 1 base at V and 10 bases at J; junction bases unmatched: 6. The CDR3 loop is CAWSGTSPLEQFF. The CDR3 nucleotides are TGTGCCTGGAGTGGGACTAGCCCTTTAGAGCAGTTCTTC. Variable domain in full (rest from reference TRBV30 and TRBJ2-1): SQTIHQWPATLVQPVGSPLSLECTVEGTSNPNLYWYRQAAGRGLQLLFYSVGIGQISSEVPQNLSASRPQDRQFILSSKKLLLSDSGFYLCAWSGTSPLEQFFGPGTRLTVL.

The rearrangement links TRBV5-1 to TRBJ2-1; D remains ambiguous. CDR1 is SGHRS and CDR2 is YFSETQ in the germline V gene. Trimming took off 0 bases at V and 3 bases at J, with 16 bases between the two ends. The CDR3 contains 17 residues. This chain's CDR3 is CASSLEGVGHFYNEQFF. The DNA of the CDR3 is TGCGCCAGCAGCTTGGAGGGTGTAGGTCATTTCTACAATGAGCAGTTCTTC.

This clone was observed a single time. DNA of the CDR3: TGCGCCAGCAGCCAAGCCCGAACCGACAGGGTGAAAGGCTACACCTTC. Residues: CASSQARTDRVKGYTF. This chain links TRBV4-1 with TRBJ1-2; 7 bases agree with TRBD1. The V gene end was trimmed by 1 base and the J gene end by 8 bases; junction bases not matched to a gene: 13. The germline gives CDR1 MGHRA, CDR2 YSYEKL. The CDR3 is 16 amino acids.

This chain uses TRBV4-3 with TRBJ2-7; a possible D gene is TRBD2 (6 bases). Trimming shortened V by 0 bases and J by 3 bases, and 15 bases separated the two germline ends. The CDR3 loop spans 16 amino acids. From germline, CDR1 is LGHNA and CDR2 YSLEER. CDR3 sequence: CASSQDLPSDYYEQYF. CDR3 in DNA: TGCGCCAGCAGCCAAGATCTCCCTAGCGACTACTACGAGCAGTACTTC.

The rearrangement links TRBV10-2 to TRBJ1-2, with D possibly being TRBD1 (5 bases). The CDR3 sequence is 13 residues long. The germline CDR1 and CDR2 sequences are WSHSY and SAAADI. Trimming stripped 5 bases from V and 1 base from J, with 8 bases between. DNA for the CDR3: TGCGCCAGCAGTTTTGACAGTAACTATGGCTACACCTTC. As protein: CASSFDSNYGYTF.

This CDR3 reads CAWSDLGLAGVGSYNEQFF. CDR3 in DNA: TGTGCCTGGAGCGACCTGGGACTAGCGGGAGTGGGGTCCTACAATGAGCAGTTCTTC. The chain uses TRBV30 and TRBJ2-1; 14 bases match TRBD2. Germline-derived CDR1 and CDR2 are GTSNPN and SVGIG (reference sequence). J gave up 1 base and V 3 bases, and 11 bases lay outside the gene matches. This CDR3 is 19 amino acids long.

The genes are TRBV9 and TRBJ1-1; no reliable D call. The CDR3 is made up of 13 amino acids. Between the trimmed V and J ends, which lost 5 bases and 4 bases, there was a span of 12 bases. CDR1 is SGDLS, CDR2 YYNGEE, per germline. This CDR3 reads CASSETFPTEAFF. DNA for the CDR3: TGTGCCAGCAGTGAGACCTTCCCCACTGAAGCTTTCTTT.

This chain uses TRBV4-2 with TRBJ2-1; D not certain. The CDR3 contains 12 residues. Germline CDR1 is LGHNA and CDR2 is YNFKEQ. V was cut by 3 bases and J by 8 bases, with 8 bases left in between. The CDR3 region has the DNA TGTGCCAGCAGCCAGTCCCGGGATGAGCAGTTCTTC. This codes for CASSQSRDEQFF.

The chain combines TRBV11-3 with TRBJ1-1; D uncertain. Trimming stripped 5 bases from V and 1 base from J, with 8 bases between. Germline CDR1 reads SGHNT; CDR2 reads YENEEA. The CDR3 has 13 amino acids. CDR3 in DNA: TGTGCCAGCAGCACCCAGCAGAACACTGAAGCTTTCTTT. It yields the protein CASSTQQNTEAFF.

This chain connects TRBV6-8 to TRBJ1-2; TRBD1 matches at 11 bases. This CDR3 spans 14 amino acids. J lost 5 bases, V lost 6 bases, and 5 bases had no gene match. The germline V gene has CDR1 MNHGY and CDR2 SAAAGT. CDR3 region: CASRLDRGRYGYTF. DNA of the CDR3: TGTGCCAGCAGGTTGGACAGGGGGCGATATGGCTACACCTTC.

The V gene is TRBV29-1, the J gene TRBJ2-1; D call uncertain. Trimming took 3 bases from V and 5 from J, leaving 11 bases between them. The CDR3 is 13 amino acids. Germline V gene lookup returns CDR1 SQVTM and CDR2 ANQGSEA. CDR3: CSVDYSRNNEQFF. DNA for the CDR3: TGCAGCGTTGATTATTCCCGGAACAATGAGCAGTTCTTC.

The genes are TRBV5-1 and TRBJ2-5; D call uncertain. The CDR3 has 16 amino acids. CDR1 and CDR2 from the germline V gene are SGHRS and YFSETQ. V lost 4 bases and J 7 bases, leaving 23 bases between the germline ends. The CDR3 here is CASSERPLKDLGTQYF. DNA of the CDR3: TGCGCCAGCAGCGAGCGTCCCCTGAAGGACCTTGGGACCCAGTACTTC.

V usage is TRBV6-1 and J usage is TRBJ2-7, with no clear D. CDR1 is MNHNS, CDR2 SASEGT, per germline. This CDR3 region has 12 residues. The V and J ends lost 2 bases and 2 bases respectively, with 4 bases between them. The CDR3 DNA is TGTGCCAGCAGTGAATCACCCTACGAGCAGTACTTC. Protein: CASSESPYEQYF.

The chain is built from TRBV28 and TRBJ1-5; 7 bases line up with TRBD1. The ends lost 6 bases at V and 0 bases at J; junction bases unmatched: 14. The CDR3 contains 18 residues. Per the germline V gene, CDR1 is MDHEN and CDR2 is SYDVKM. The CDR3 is CASRTDRAWGYSNQPQHF. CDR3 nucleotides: TGTGCCAGCAGGACAGACAGGGCCTGGGGCTATAGCAATCAGCCCCAGCATTTT. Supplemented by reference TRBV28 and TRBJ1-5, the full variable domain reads DVKVTQSSRYLVKRTGEKVFLECVQDMDHENMFWYRQDPGLGLRLIYFSYDVKMKEKGDIPEGYSVSREKKERFSLILESASTNQTSMYLCASRTDRAWGYSNQPQHFGDGTRLSIL.